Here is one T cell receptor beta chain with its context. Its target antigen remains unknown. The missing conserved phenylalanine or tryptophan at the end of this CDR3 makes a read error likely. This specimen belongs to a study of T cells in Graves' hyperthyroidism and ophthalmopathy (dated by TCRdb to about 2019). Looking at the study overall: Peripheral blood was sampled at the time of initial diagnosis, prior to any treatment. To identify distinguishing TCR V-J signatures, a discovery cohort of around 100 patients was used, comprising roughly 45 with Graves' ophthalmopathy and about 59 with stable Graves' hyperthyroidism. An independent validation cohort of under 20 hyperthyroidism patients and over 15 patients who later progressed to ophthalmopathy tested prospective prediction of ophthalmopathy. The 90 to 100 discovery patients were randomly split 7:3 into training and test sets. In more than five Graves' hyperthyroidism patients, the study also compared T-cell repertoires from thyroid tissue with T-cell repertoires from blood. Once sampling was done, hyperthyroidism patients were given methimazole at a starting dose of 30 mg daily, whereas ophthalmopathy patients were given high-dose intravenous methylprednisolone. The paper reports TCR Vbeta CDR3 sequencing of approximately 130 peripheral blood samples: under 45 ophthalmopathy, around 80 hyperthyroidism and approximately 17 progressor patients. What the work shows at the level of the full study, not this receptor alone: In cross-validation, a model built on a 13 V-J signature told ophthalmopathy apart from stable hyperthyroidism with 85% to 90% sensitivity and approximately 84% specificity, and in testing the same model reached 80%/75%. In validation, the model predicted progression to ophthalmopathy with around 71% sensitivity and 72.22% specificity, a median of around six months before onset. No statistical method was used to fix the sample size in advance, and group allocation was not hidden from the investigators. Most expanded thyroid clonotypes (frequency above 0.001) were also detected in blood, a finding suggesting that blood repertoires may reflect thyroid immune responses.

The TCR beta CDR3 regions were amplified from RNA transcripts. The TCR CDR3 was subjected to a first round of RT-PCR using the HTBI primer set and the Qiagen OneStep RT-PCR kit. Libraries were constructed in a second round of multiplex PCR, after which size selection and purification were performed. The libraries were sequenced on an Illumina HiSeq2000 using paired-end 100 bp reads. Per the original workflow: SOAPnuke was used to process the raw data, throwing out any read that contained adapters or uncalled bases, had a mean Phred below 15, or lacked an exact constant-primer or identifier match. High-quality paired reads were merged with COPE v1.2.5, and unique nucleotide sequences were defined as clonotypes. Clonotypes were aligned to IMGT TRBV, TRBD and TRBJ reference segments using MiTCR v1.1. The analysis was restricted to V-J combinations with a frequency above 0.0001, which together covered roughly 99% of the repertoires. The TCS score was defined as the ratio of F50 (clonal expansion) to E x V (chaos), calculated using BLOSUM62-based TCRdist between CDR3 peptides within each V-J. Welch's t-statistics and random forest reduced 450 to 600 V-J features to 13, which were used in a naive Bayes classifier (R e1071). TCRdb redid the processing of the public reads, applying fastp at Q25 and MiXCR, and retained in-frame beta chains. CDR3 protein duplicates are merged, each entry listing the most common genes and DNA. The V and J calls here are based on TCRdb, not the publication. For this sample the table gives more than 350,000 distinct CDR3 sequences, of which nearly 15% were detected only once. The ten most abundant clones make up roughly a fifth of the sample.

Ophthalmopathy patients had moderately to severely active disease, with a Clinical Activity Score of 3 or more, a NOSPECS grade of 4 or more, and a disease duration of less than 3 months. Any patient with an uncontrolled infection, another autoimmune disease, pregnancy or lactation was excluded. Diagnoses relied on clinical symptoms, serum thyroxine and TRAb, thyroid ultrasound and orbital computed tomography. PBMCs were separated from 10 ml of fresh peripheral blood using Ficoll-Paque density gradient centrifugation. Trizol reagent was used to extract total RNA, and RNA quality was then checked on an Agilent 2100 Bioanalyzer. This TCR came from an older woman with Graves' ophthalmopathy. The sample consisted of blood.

The DNA sequence is TGTGCCAGCAGTTACACAGGGGAGTATGGCTACACCTCC. This sequence encodes CASSYTGEYGYTS. This chain joins TRBV27 to TRBJ1-2; the junction holds 7 bases that match TRBD1. The CDR3 has 13 residues if both end residues are counted. Only the CDR3 region is kept as DNA, spanning 39 bases read in frame from base 1. Germline trimming amounts to 4 bases on V and 5 bases on J, with 4 as the count of junction bases outside the gene matches. The germline V gene (reference sequence) gives CDR1 as MNHEY and CDR2 as SMNVEV.